The 17 T cell receptor beta chains below all came from one sample that was sequenced in a study of blood T cell repertoires in COVID-19. Clones were sequenced by immunoSEQ multiplex PCR, and TCRdb holds only the in-frame ones, with some missing. Among around 200,000 clones, 85% to 90% were seen once, and the ten largest hold roughly 20%. Sequencing used peripheral blood. The source of these receptors is an older man with active or convalescent COVID-19.

This sequence joins TRBV30 and TRBJ1-4; possible D gene TRBD1, 5 bases. The CDR3 length is 13 residues. The V end lost 4 bases, the J end lost 7 bases, and 13 bases lay between the germline ends. CDR1 is GTSNPN, CDR2 SVGIG, per germline (reference sequence). The CDR3 DNA reads as TGTGCCTGGATGTCAGGGTGGGGTGAAAAACTGTTTTTT. As protein: CAWMSGWGEKLFF. The full variable domain, with the rest looked up from reference TRBV30 and TRBJ1-4, is SQTIHQWPATLVQPVGSPLSLECTVEGTSNPNLYWYRQAAGRGLQLLFYSVGIGQISSEVPQNLSASRPQDRQFILSSKKLLLSDSGFYLCAWMSGWGEKLFFGSGTQLSVL.

This chain connects TRBV5-1 to TRBJ1-1; a weak D match, TRBD1 (6 bases). This CDR3 is built from 15 residues. CDR1 and CDR2 (germline): SGHRS, YFSETQ. V was shortened by 0 bases and J by 8 bases, with 17 bases between the two germline ends. DNA of the CDR3: TGCGCCAGCAGCTTGGCCTCGGGGAGGGGGATAGAAGCTTTCTTT. It codes for CASSLASGRGIEAFF.

The V call is TRBV3-1 (or the pseudogene TRBV3-2), the J call TRBJ1-1, with 7 bases aligning to TRBD1. The ends lost 3 bases at V and 0 bases at J; junction bases unmatched: 7. The CDR3 covers 16 residues. Germline assignment: CDR1 LGHDT and CDR2 YNNKEL (reference sequence). CDR3 sequence reads: CASSHGTANMNTEAFF. The CDR3 DNA reads TGTGCCAGCAGCCATGGGACAGCCAATATGAACACTGAAGCTTTCTTT.

The chain combines TRBV3-1 (or the pseudogene TRBV3-2) with TRBJ1-5; 7 bases match TRBD1. J gave up 5 bases and V 8 bases, and 6 bases lay outside the gene matches. Germline lookup yields CDR1 LGHDT and CDR2 YNNKEL (reference sequence). This CDR3 is built from 13 residues. The CDR3: CASGGQVDQPQHF. The CDR3 coding sequence is TGTGCCAGCGGTGGACAGGTAGATCAGCCCCAGCATTTT.

V and J are TRBV5-1 and TRBJ1-4; the match to TRBD1 covers 7 bases. With 3 bases clipped from V and 8 bases from J, the junction kept 13 bases outside the gene matches. In germline, CDR1 is SGHRS, CDR2 YFSETQ. CDR3 length equals 16 residues. The CDR3 DNA reads TGCGCCAGCAGCTCGGGACAGCTAGGGACATGGGAAAAACTGTTTTTT. It encodes CASSSGQLGTWEKLFF. The full variable domain, rest sourced from reference TRBV5-1 and TRBJ1-4, is KAGVTQTPRYLIKTRGQQVTLSCSPISGHRSVSWYQQTPGQGLQFLFEYFSETQRNKGNFPGRFSGRQFSNSRSEMNVSTLELGDSALYLCASSSGQLGTWEKLFFGSGTQLSVL.

This chain joins TRBV27 and TRBJ1-2; 10 bases map to TRBD1. The CDR3 consists of 14 residues. CDR1 and CDR2 from the germline V gene are MNHEY and SMNVEV (reference sequence). The V segment lost 5 bases and the J segment 8 bases; nucleotides outside the gene matches: 8. CDR3 bases: TGTGCCAGCAGTCGCTTCGGGACAGGGGTCGGCTACACCTTC. Its protein is CASSRFGTGVGYTF.

V gene TRBV6-2 or TRBV6-3 combines with J gene TRBJ2-1; 7 positions match TRBD2. The CDR3 runs 14 residues. Germline CDR1 MNHEY, CDR2 SVGEGT. V dropped 5 bases and J dropped 3; count of bases not matched to a gene: 4. DNA for the CDR3: TGTGCCAGCAGTCCCGGGACTAACTACAATGAGCAGTTCTTC. Its protein is CASSPGTNYNEQFF.

The CDR3, as DNA: TGCGCCAGCAGTGAGGGGGGCGCCCGGACCGGGGAGGGCTACACCTTC. Its translation is CASSEGGARTGEGYTF. The rearrangement uses TRBV10-2 and TRBJ1-2, with D maybe TRBD1 (6 bases). The CDR3 contains 16 residues. Between the trimmed V and J ends, which lost 2 bases and 8 bases, there was a span of 21 bases. CDR1 and CDR2 from the germline V gene are WSHSY and SAAADI.

This clone appeared a few times. The chain is built from TRBV7-9 and TRBJ2-7; TRBD2 matches at 10 bases. V lost 5 bases, J lost 1 base, and 14 bases stayed unmatched. Germline V gene sequence: CDR1 SEHNR, CDR2 FQNEAQ (reference sequence). The CDR3 runs 18 residues. The CDR3 sequence: CASSPHQREGPTSYEQYF. CDR3 sequence (DNA): TGTGCCAGCAGCCCACATCAGCGGGAGGGCCCAACGTCCTACGAGCAGTACTTC.

This chain links TRBV7-6 with TRBJ2-2; TRBD1 matches at 10 bases. Per the germline V gene, CDR1 is SGHVS and CDR2 is FNYEAQ. V lost 6 bases and J lost 7; bases outside the gene matches: 8. CDR3 length: 15 residues. The CDR3, as DNA: TGTGCCAGCAGACCTACGACAGGGGGCATCGGGGAGCTGTTTTTT. It codes for CASRPTTGGIGELFF.

The chain is built from TRBV6-5 and TRBJ1-2; possibly TRBD1 for D (5 bases). V gave up 0 bases and J gave up 5 bases, with 13 bases separating them. The CDR3 consists of 15 residues. Germline CDR1 is MNHEY and CDR2 is SVGAGI. The CDR3 DNA reads as TGTGCCAGCAGTTACTCAGCAGGGCCGAATTATGGCTACACCTTC. It is translated as CASSYSAGPNYGYTF.

This clone came up a few times. Additional DNA sequences in this sample encode the identical CDR3. The V gene is TRBV7-9, the J gene TRBJ1-2; 8 bases map to TRBD1. This CDR3 is built from 15 residues. V was pared by 4 bases and J by 2 bases, with 6 bases of the junction left unmatched. Germline V CDR1 and CDR2: SEHNR, FQNEAQ (reference sequence). This CDR3 reads CASSSGTGRNYGYTF. In DNA form, the CDR3 reads TGTGCCAGCAGCTCAGGGACAGGCAGGAACTATGGCTACACCTTC.

The CDR3 DNA reads as TGTGCCAGCACCCCGGGCGGGGGATCAGATACGCAGTATTTT. It yields the protein CASTPGGGSDTQYF. The chain employs TRBV28 and TRBJ2-3; 7 bases align to TRBD2. The CDR3 loop spans 14 amino acids. Trimming at V came to 7 bases and at J to 4 bases, leaving 8 bases not matched to a gene. CDR1 is MDHEN and CDR2 is SYDVKM in the germline V gene. Variable domain in full (rest from reference TRBV28 and TRBJ2-3): DVKVTQSSRYLVKRTGEKVFLECVQDMDHENMFWYRQDPGLGLRLIYFSYDVKMKEKGDIPEGYSVSREKKERFSLILESASTNQTSMYLCASTPGGGSDTQYFGPGTRLTVL.

V and J are TRBV30 and TRBJ1-2, with 8 bases identical to TRBD1. The CDR3 consists of 15 residues. Per the germline V gene, CDR1 is GTSNPN and CDR2 is SVGIG (reference sequence). V was clipped by 3 bases and J by 1 base; unmatched bases: 7. The CDR3 nucleotides read TGTGCCTGGAGGGATTGGACAGGGCATAACTATGGCTACACCTTC. It encodes CAWRDWTGHNYGYTF. Full variable domain (missing parts from reference TRBV30 and TRBJ1-2): SQTIHQWPATLVQPVGSPLSLECTVEGTSNPNLYWYRQAAGRGLQLLFYSVGIGQISSEVPQNLSASRPQDRQFILSSKKLLLSDSGFYLCAWRDWTGHNYGYTFGSGTRLTVV.

This chain connects TRBV23-1 to TRBJ2-5; D might be TRBD2 (6 bases). TRBV23-1 carries the ORF label, with uncertain function. This CDR3 contains 18 residues. The V gene lost 0 bases and the J gene lost 5 bases, with 22 bases spanning the gap. The CDR3 DNA follows: TGCGCCAGCAGTCAATCGAATCGGGACTTTGTCGAAGGGGAGACCCAGTACTTC. Its protein product is CASSQSNRDFVEGETQYF.

This clone was seen a few times. The chain carries TRBV5-1 and TRBJ2-7; TRBD1 matches 9 bases. The CDR3 is 16 residues long. The trim removed 2 bases at V and 5 bases at J, leaving 11 bases unmatched. CDR1 is SGHRS and CDR2 is YFSETQ in the germline V gene. CDR3: CASSLRPRDRAHEQYF. Here the CDR3 DNA reads TGCGCCAGCAGCTTACGTCCTCGGGACAGGGCCCACGAGCAGTACTTC.

This clone appeared once. The chain uses TRBV3-1 (or the pseudogene TRBV3-2) and TRBJ1-1; D call uncertain. Trimming stripped 1 base from V and 4 bases from J, with 7 bases between. The CDR3 extends over 13 amino acids. Germline V lookup: CDR1 LGHDT, CDR2 YNNKEL (reference sequence). As DNA, the CDR3 is TGTGCCAGCAGCCAAGTGTGGAGCACTGAAGCTTTCTTT. This encodes CASSQVWSTEAFF.